The 18 T cell receptor beta chains given below trace back to one sample, sequenced in a study of cytomegalovirus exposure and HLA in healthy donors. 13 Jbeta primers and 60 Vbeta primers were used for the PCR. Using immunoSEQ multiplex PCR, the repertoire was profiled, and TCRdb retains in-frame clones only, with some absent. In the table there are tens of thousands of clones, around 75% of which are singletons. The sample taken for sequencing was PBMCs. The receptors originated from a man aged 50 to 60 in good health and CMV-seropositive.

The gene calls are TRBV9 and TRBJ2-4; TRBD1 agrees at 8 bases. The germline CDR1 and CDR2 sequences are SGDLS and YYNGEE. CDR3 length: 17 residues. J was trimmed by 2 bases and V by 3 bases; bases with no gene match: 10. The chain's CDR3 is CASSGDLQGAPKNIQYF. The CDR3 DNA follows: TGTGCCAGCAGCGGAGACCTGCAGGGGGCGCCCAAAAACATTCAGTACTTC.

This clone was seen just once. This chain joins TRBV15 and TRBJ2-1; 7 bases are shared with TRBD1. The CDR3 totals 14 residues. Germline trimming cut 3 bases from V and 7 bases from J; bases unmatched to any gene: 6. The germline V gene encodes CDR1 LNHNV and CDR2 YYDKDF (reference sequence). CDR3 region: CATSSRDRPNEQFF. The CDR3 DNA reads TGTGCCACCAGCAGCCGGGACAGACCAAATGAGCAGTTCTTC.

The V and J genes are TRBV5-6 and TRBJ1-2, with D possibly matching TRBD1 (6 bases). The length of the CDR3 is 13 residues. CDR1 is SGHDT, CDR2 YYEEEE, per germline. Trimming took 3 bases from V and 2 from J, leaving 8 bases between them. CDR3 DNA sequence: TGTGCCAGCAGCTCCGGACAGAACTATGGCTACACCTTC. Translating it yields CASSSGQNYGYTF.

This clone showed up just a few times. It may be a read error: a sequence one base away is much more abundant. The chain employs TRBV4-1 and TRBJ1-6; D not resolved. Trimming stripped 1 base from V and 7 bases from J, with 20 bases between. Germline CDR1 and CDR2: MGHRA and YSYEKL. This CDR3 contains 18 residues. This chain's CDR3 is CASSQGFVRQRPNSPLHF. The DNA of the CDR3 is TGCGCCAGCAGCCAAGGGTTTGTCAGGCAACGGCCGAATTCACCCCTCCACTTT.

This clone has more than one count but fewer than ten. The chain combines TRBV6-1 with TRBJ1-1; 8 bases are a match to TRBD1. CDR3 length: 14 residues. CDR1 and CDR2 (germline): MNHNS, SASEGT. J lost 4 bases, V lost 5 bases, and 6 bases had no gene match. The CDR3: CASSFVQGGTEAFF. The CDR3 region has the DNA TGTGCCAGCAGTTTCGTACAGGGGGGCACTGAAGCTTTCTTT.

On this clone: Mismatch with germline at one junction end may stem from a read error. The chain employs TRBV30 and TRBJ1-5; 9 bases line up with TRBD1. This CDR3 contains 13 residues. The germline CDR1 and CDR2 sequences are GTSNPN and SVGIG (reference sequence). CDR3 nucleotides: TGTGGCTGGAGTGCGGGACAGGGTAAGCCCCAGCATTTT. As protein: CGWSAGQGKPQHF.

The V gene is TRBV7-2, the J gene TRBJ2-7; 7 bases fit TRBD1. The CDR3 has 18 amino acids. Germline values: CDR1 SGHTA, CDR2 FQGNSA. Germline trimming cut 4 bases from V and 2 bases from J; bases unmatched to any gene: 17. The CDR3 region is CASSSYIPRQGLTYEQYF. CDR3 sequence (DNA): TGTGCCAGCAGCTCTTACATCCCGAGACAGGGATTAACCTACGAGCAGTACTTC.

The rearrangement uses TRBV27 and TRBJ1-5; 9 positions match TRBD1. The CDR3 is made up of 15 amino acids. Germline CDR1 MNHEY, CDR2 SMNVEV (reference sequence). V lost 6 bases to trimming and J lost 3 bases; unmatched junction nucleotides: 6. The CDR3: CASRPGQGLNQPQHF. The CDR3 DNA reads TGTGCCAGCAGACCGGGACAGGGACTCAATCAGCCCCAGCATTTT.

This chain connects TRBV7-6 to TRBJ2-1; a weak D match, TRBD2 (6 bases). Trimming took off 4 bases at V and 5 bases at J, with 18 bases between the two ends. Germline CDR1 is SGHVS and CDR2 is FNYEAQ. This CDR3 is 16 amino acids long. The CDR3 sequence: CASSSQPGTGDNEQFF. In nucleotides, the CDR3 is TGTGCCAGCAGCTCGCAACCCGGGACTGGAGACAATGAGCAGTTCTTC.

This clone was recorded only once. V gene TRBV2 combines with J gene TRBJ1-2; a weak D match, TRBD1 (6 bases). The CDR3 sequence is 13 residues long. V lost 5 bases and J 4 bases, leaving 11 bases between the germline ends. Germline CDR1 is SNHLY and CDR2 is FYNNEI. The CDR3 spells CASSITGIYGYTF. CDR3 DNA sequence: TGTGCCAGCAGTATCACAGGGATCTATGGCTACACCTTC.

The chain combines TRBV30 with TRBJ1-2; 11 bases are a match to TRBD1. The CDR3 runs 18 residues. V lost 0 bases, J lost 2 bases, and 11 bases stayed unmatched. CDR1 is GTSNPN and CDR2 is SVGIG in the germline V gene (reference sequence). The chain's CDR3 is CAWSVRRAGTGGNYGYTF. The CDR3 DNA reads as TGTGCCTGGAGTGTAAGGCGGGCCGGGACAGGGGGAAACTATGGCTACACCTTC. Combining the CDR3 with reference TRBV30 and TRBJ1-2 gives the whole variable domain SQTIHQWPATLVQPVGSPLSLECTVEGTSNPNLYWYRQAAGRGLQLLFYSVGIGQISSEVPQNLSASRPQDRQFILSSKKLLLSDSGFYLCAWSVRRAGTGGNYGYTFGSGTRLTVV.

The chain employs TRBV4-1 and TRBJ2-2; no firm D call. V gave up 8 bases and J gave up 6 bases, with 13 bases separating them. CDR3 size: 13 residues. The germline CDR1 and CDR2 sequences are MGHRA and YSYEKL. The CDR3 DNA reads TGCGCCAGCCAGACGGGTCCTTCCGGGGAGCTGTTTTTT. This sequence encodes CASQTGPSGELFF.

The chain couples TRBV27 to TRBJ1-2; no firm D call. The CDR3 totals 14 residues. CDR1 and CDR2 from the germline V gene are MNHEY and SMNVEV (reference sequence). The V end was cut by 4 bases, the J end by 2 bases, with 11 bases between. The CDR3 sequence is CASSSEVANYGYTF. The CDR3 DNA sequence: TGTGCCAGCAGTTCCGAGGTAGCCAACTATGGCTACACCTTC.

The V call is TRBV5-1, the J call TRBJ1-4; 9 nucleotides line up with TRBD1. The germline CDR1 and CDR2 sequences are SGHRS and YFSETQ. Losses at the gene ends were 0 bases for V and 6 bases for J; bases not matched to a gene: 3. This CDR3 is built from 15 residues. In DNA, the CDR3 is TGCGCCAGCAGCTTGGGGGACAGGGTTGATGAAAAACTGTTTTTT. As protein: CASSLGDRVDEKLFF.

V usage is TRBV5-6 and J usage is TRBJ2-1; 14 bases are shared with TRBD2. The CDR3 is made up of 14 amino acids. J lost 14 bases, V lost 1 base, and 5 bases had no gene match. Germline V gives CDR1 SGHDT, CDR2 YYEEEE. The CDR3 bases are TGTGCCAGCAGCTTGCGACTAGCGGGGGGGCCGAAGTTCTTC. Its translation is CASSLRLAGGPKFF.

For the CDR3, the DNA is TGTGCCAGCAGCTCTAAGCCCCCGGGACAGGGCAAATACGAGCAGTACTTC. Translated, it gives CASSSKPPGQGKYEQYF. The chain is built from TRBV11-2 and TRBJ2-7; 9 positions match TRBD1. J lost 4 bases, V lost 4 bases, and 14 bases had no gene match. Per the germline V gene, CDR1 is SGHAT and CDR2 is FQNNGV. The CDR3 is made up of 17 amino acids.

This clone was seen only once. The rearrangement uses TRBV5-1 and TRBJ2-6; D not certain. The CDR3 is 17 residues long. CDR1 SGHRS and CDR2 YFSETQ come from the germline V gene. Trimming cost V 0 bases and J 2 bases, with 12 bases left between them. DNA for the CDR3: TGCGCCAGCAGCTTGGGGCACCGCCAGGCTGGGGCCAACGTCCTGACTTTC. It translates to CASSLGHRQAGANVLTF.

This sequence joins TRBV6-1 and TRBJ2-2, with D possibly being TRBD2 (7 bases). Germline CDR1 is MNHNS and CDR2 is SASEGT. With 7 bases removed from V and 3 bases from J, the gap between germline ends came to 12 bases. CDR3 length equals 14 residues. CDR3 region: CASTRGRHTGELFF. The CDR3 region has the DNA TGTGCCAGCACGCGGGGGCGGCACACCGGGGAGCTGTTTTTT.